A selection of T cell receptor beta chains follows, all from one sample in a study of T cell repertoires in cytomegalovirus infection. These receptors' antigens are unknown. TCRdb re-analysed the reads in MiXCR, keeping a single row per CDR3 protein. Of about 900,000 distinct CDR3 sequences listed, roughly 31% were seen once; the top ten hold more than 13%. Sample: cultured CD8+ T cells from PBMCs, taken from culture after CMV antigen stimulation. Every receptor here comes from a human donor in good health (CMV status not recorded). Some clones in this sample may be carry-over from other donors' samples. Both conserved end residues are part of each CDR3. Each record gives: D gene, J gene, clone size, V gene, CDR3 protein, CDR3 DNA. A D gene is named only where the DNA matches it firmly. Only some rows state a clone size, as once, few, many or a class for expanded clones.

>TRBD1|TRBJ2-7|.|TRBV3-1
CACSGTGVYEQYF
TGTGCCTGCTCGGGGACAGGGGTCTACGAGCAGTACTTC
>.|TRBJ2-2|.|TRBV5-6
CASTWALNTGELFF
TGTGCCAGCACCTGGGCACTGAACACCGGGGAGCTGTTTTTT
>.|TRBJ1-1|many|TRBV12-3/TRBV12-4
CATGIWNTEAFF
TGTGCCACAGGGATATGGAACACTGAAGCTTTCTTT
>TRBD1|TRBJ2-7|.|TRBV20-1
CSAREGTGDSYEQYF
TGCAGTGCTAGAGAAGGGACAGGAGACTCCTACGAGCAGTACTTC
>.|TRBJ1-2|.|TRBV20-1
CSALSSTETYGYTF
TGCAGTGCTTTATCTTCGACAGAGACTTATGGCTACACCTTC
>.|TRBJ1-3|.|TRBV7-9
CASSLILEDTIYF
TGTGCCAGCAGCTTAATTCTCGAGGACACCATATATTTT
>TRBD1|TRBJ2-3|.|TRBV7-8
CASSLTNDRVDTQYF
TGTGCCAGCAGCTTAACCAACGACAGGGTAGATACGCAGTATTTT
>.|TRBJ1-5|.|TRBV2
CASIGASNQPQHF
TGTGCCAGCATTGGGGCTAGCAATCAGCCCCAGCATTTT
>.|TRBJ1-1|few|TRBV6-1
CASSEGGRKTEAFF
TGTGCCAGCAGTGAAGGGGGAAGAAAAACTGAAGCTTTCTTT
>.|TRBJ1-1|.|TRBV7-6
CASSARQLNTEAFF
TGTGCCAGCAGCGCCCGACAGTTGAACACTGAAGCTTTCTTT
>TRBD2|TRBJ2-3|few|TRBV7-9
CASSLVASGGPSTDTQYF
TGTGCCAGCAGCTTAGTGGCTAGCGGGGGCCCAAGCACAGATACGCAGTATTTT
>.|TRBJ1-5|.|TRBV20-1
CSASGLLVGSNQPQHF
TGCAGTGCCTCGGGCCTTTTGGTGGGAAGCAATCAGCCCCAGCATTTT
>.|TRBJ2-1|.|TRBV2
CASSVSSEQFF
TGTGCCAGCAGTGTCTCTAGCGAGCAGTTCTTC
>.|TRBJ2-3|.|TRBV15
CATSRVAASATDTQYF
TGTGCCACCAGCAGAGTGGCAGCCAGCGCCACAGATACGCAGTATTTT
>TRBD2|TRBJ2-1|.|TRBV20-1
CSARDLRGLADNEQFF
TGCAGTGCTAGAGATCTAAGAGGACTAGCGGACAATGAGCAGTTCTTC
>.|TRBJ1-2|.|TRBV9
CASSVDWLNYGYTF
TGTGCCAGCAGCGTTGACTGGCTCAACTATGGCTACACCTTC
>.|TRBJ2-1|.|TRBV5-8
CALGDEQFF
TGTGCCCTGGGGGATGAGCAGTTCTTC
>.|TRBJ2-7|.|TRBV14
CASSQTDRHAPYEQYF
TGTGCCAGCAGCCAAACGGACAGACATGCGCCCTACGAGCAGTACTTC
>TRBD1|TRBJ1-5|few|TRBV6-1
CASSETTGESPQHF
TGTGCCAGCAGTGAGACGACAGGGGAGAGTCCCCAGCATTTT
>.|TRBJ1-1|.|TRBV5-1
CASSLAHGNTEAFF
TGCGCCAGCAGCTTGGCCCACGGGAACACTGAAGCTTTCTTT
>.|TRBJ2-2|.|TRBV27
CASSLRPSGAGELFF
TGTGCCAGCAGTTTAAGGCCTTCCGGGGCCGGGGAGCTGTTTTTT
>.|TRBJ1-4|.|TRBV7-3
CASSTGPRLFF
TGTGCCAGCAGCACCGGACCAAGGCTGTTTTTT
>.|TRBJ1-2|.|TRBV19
CASSIQGSDGYTF
TGTGCCAGTAGTATACAGGGATCTGATGGCTACACCTTC
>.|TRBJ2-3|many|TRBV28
CASSPFADTQYF
TGTGCCAGCAGTCCCTTCGCAGATACGCAGTATTTT
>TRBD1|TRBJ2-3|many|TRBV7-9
CASSSARDREIDTQYF
TGTGCCAGCAGCTCCGCCCGGGACAGGGAGATAGATACGCAGTATTTT
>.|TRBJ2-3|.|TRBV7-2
CASSVVLPPSTDTQYF
TGTGCCAGCAGCGTTGTGCTCCCCCCAAGCACAGATACGCAGTATTTT
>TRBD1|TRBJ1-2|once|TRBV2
CASSEYDRVNYGYTF
TGTGCCAGCAGTGAATACGACAGGGTGAACTATGGCTACACCTTC